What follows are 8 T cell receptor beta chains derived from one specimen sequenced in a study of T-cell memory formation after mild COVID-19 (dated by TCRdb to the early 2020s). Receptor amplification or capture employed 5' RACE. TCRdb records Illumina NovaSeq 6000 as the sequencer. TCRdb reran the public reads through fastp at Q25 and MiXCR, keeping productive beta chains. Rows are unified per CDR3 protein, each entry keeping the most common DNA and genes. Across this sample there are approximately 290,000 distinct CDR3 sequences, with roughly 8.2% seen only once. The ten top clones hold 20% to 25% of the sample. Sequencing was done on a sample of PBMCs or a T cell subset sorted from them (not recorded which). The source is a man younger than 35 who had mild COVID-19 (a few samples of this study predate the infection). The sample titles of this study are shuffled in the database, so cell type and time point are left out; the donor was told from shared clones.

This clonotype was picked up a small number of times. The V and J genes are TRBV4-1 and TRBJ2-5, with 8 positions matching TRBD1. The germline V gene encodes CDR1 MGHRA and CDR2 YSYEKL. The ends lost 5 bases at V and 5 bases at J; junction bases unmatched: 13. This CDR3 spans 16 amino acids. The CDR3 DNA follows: TGCGCCAGCAGCTCACTGGACAGGGACGATTGGGAGACCCAGTACTTC. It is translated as CASSSLDRDDWETQYF.

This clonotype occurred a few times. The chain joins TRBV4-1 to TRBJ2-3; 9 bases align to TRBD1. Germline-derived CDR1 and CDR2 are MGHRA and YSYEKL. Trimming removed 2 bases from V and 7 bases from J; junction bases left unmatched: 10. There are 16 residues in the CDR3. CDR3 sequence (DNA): TGCGCCAGCAGCCAAAGGACAGGGGCATTCAGGAATACGCAGTATTTT. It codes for CASSQRTGAFRNTQYF.

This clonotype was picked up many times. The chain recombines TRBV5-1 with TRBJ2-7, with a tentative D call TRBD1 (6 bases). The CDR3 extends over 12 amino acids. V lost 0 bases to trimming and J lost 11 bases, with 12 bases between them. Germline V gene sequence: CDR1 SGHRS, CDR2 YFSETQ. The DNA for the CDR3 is TGCGCCAGCAGCTTGGCGGGCAGGGGAGAGTACTTC. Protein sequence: CASSLAGRGEYF.

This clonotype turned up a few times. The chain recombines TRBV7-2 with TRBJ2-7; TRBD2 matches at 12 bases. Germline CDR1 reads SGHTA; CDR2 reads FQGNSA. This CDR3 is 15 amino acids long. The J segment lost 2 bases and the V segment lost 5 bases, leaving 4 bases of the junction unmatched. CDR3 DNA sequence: TGTGCCAGCAGCCTTGGACTAGCGGGGACCTACGAGCAGTACGTC. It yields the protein CASSLGLAGTYEQYV.

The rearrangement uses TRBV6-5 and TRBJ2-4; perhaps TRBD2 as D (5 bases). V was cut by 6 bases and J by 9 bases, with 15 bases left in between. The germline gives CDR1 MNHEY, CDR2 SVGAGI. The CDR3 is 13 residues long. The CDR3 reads CASRSLYGGIQYF. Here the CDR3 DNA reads TGTGCCAGCAGATCCTTGTATGGAGGCATTCAGTACTTC.

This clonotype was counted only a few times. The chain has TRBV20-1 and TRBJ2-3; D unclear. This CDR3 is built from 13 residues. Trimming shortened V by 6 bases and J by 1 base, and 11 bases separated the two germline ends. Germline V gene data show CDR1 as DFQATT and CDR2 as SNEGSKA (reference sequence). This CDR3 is CSATRYGTDTQYF. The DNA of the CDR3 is TGCAGTGCCACCAGGTACGGCACAGATACGCAGTATTTT.

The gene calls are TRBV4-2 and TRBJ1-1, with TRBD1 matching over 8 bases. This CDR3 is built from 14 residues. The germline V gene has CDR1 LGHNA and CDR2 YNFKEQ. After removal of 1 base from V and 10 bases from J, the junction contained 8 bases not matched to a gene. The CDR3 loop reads CASSQAGGQRGAFF. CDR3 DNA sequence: TGTGCCAGCAGCCAAGCAGGGGGCCAACGGGGAGCTTTCTTT.

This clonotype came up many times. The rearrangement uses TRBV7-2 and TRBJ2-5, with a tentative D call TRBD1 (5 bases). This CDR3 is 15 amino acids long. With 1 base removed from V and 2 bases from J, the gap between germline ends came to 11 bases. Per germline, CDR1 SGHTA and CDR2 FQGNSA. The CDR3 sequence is CASSLVVAGQETQYF. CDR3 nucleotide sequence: TGTGCCAGCAGCTTAGTGGTGGCAGGGCAAGAGACCCAGTACTTC.